This record covers a single T cell receptor (beta chain). Its antigen is not known. Germline loops: CDR1 LNHNV, CDR2 YYDKDF (reference sequence). V gave up 2 bases and J gave up 7 bases; unmatched junction bases: 4. The CDR3 runs to 13 residues. This specimen belongs to a study of CD8+ T cells in alopecia areata. Study observations and caveats: Mice showed clearer TCR sharing than patients did, a gap that was possibly HLA-related.

Extracted from the samples, RNA was reverse transcribed into cDNA to serve as the sequencing template. TCRdb keeps only in-frame clones here, not all; method: immunoSEQ multiplex PCR. The sample contains about 200,000 clones, 45% to 70% of which appear only once. The sample comprised CD8+ T cells sorted from blood. The chain combines TRBV15 with TRBJ2-7, with 8 bases lining up with TRBD1. This TCR derives from a human donor in good health. CDR3 sequence: CATSRKTGAEQYF. CDR3 sequence (DNA): TGTGCCACCAGCAGAAAGACAGGGGCTGAGCAGTACTTC.